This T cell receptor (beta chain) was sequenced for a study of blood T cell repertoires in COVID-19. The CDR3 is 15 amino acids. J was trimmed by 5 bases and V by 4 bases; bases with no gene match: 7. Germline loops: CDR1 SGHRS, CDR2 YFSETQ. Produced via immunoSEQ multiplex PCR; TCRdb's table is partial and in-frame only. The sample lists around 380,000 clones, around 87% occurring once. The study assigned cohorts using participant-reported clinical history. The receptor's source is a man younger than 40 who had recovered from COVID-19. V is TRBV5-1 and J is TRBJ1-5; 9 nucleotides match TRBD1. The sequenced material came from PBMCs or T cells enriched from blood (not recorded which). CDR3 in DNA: TGCGCCAGCAGCCCGGGGACAGGGACGGATCAGCCCCAGCATTTT. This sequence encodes CASSPGTGTDQPQHF.